This TCR beta chain was profiled in a study of T cells in Graves' hyperthyroidism and ophthalmopathy. Study-wide results and limits: In blood, most of the thyroid clonotypes expanded above 0.001 were also present.

With regard to this clonotype: Its antigen is unidentified.

RNA transcripts yielded amplified TCR beta CDR3 regions. First-round RT-PCR of the TCR CDR3 relied on the HTBI primer set. TCRdb called the multiplex PCR reads again in MiXCR, with one record for every CDR3 protein. Of more than 150,000 distinct CDR3 sequences in the sample, over 15% were seen once. Material for sequencing was blood. This receptor was taken from a woman aged 50 to 65 with Graves' hyperthyroidism.

The CDR3 coding sequence is TGTGCCAGGTCCCCAGGGAACACAGATACGCAGTATTTT. Protein: CARSPGNTDTQYF. V gene TRBV7-9 combines with J gene TRBJ2-3; D possibly corresponds to TRBD1 (5 bases). The CDR3 length is 13 residues. V lost 9 bases and J lost 2, with 12 bases in between. CDR1 is SEHNR, CDR2 FQNEAQ, per germline (reference sequence).